These T cell receptor beta chains were read from a single sample in a study of OX40 agonist ivuxolimab in advanced cancers. TCRdb's copy holds only in-frame clones and misses some; the assay was immunoSEQ multiplex PCR. The sample carries approximately 42,000 clones, approximately 86% recorded once. The sample consisted of CD4+ or CD8+ T cells sorted from blood, taken in a trial of the OX40 agonist ivuxolimab. The source is an adult with an advanced solid tumor such as melanoma, head and neck, liver or kidney cancer. CDR3s include the opening cysteine and the closing phenylalanine or tryptophan. A D gene is named only where the DNA matches it firmly. Clone size appears in some rows only: once, few, many, or a class for an expanded clone.

d_call v_call clone_size cdr3_aa
NA TRBV6-5 NA CASSSRGWETQYF
TRBD1 TRBV2 NA CASNWDRYSGANVLTF
NA TRBV5-5 once CASSLYGFSNTEAFF
NA TRBV7-9 few CASSSLGGGESYEQYF
TRBD1 TRBV11-2 NA CASSLEGGTGGSGELFF
TRBD1 TRBV4-1 NA CASSPGTEKYNSPLHF
TRBD2 TRBV4-1 NA CASSQVPSGGPGPNNEQFF
NA TRBV28 NA CASSLIGNSYEQYF
NA TRBV28 NA CASSFDTSSNQPQHF
TRBD1 TRBV19 NA CASRDRGAGELFF
NA TRBV30 NA CAWRSGFNEAFF
TRBD2 TRBV11-2 NA CASTLGRAGGNYNEQFF
NA TRBV6-1 NA CASSARVRTDTQYF
TRBD1 TRBV27 NA CASRLQGYQETQYF
NA TRBV9 NA CASSPGGRAEKLFF
NA TRBV6-5 NA CASSSTGLETQYF
NA TRBV7-2 NA CASSFLNSPLHF
TRBD1 TRBV7-2 NA CASSLLGGTGGPEAFF
NA TRBV19 NA CASTKFGGQGGKLAKNIQYF
TRBD1 TRBV2 once CASSWTGGANTEAFF
TRBD1 TRBV28 NA CASNTKGAAHEQYF
NA TRBV5-4 NA CASSLELLEPNEQYF
TRBD1 TRBV9 NA CASSGGTGGNNEQFF
TRBD1 TRBV28 NA CASTSHRGGYTF
NA TRBV5-1 few CASSWRGNTEAFF
NA TRBV7-2 NA CASSPFLGLNEKLFF
NA TRBV14 NA CASSQDPGHITDTQYF
NA TRBV14 once CASSHPFPDVNEKLFF
NA TRBV5-1 NA CASSLGQGGLTDTQYF
TRBD2 TRBV27 NA CASSEGTRPTDTQYF
NA TRBV6-4 NA CASRSYEQYF
TRBD1 TRBV19 NA CASSGTALSTYNSPLHF
NA TRBV7-2 NA CASSLVNKDYEAFF
TRBD1 TRBV13 NA CASSQRTGRDNEQFF
TRBD1 TRBV29-1 NA CSVSPPGQGSYNEQFF
NA TRBV5-1 NA CASSLGNEQFF
TRBD1 TRBV9 NA CASSAGQAIYEQYF
NA TRBV19 NA CATRTAHLSYNEQFF
NA TRBV2 few CARQSGTTYEQYF
NA TRBV9 NA CASSPRVHTGELFF
TRBD1 TRBV4-3 NA CASSHNRGNEQFF
TRBD1 TRBV5-5 NA CASSQDREDQPQHF
NA TRBV6-5 NA CASSWGGMEVYTF
NA TRBV19 NA CASKPGQTYYGYTF
NA TRBV28 large CASSFVTVSYEQYF
NA TRBV7-9 NA CASRPPFSTSGNTIYF
NA TRBV19 NA CASRGAYNEQFF
NA TRBV7-8 NA CASSPAGDEQFF
TRBD1 TRBV13 NA CASSEGQGRTEAFF
NA TRBV28 NA CASSPLADTQYF
NA TRBV6-9 NA CASSYNPRGDGYTF
NA TRBV4-3 NA CASSQVGLGNSPLHF
NA TRBV9 NA CASSVEPDPRGYNEQFF